This T cell receptor (beta chain) was obtained from a study of T cell responses to AZD1222 COVID-19 vaccine. Looking at the study overall: Doses given second, at about 4 or about 12 weeks, were pooled.

TCRdb's copy holds only in-frame clones and misses some; the assay was immunoSEQ multiplex PCR. This repertoire shows fewer than 100,000 clones, nearly 90% found once; its top ten account for roughly 21%. As regards this clone: Its antigen is undetermined.

V gave up 5 bases and J gave up 4 bases, with 15 bases separating them. The germline V gene encodes CDR1 MNHEY and CDR2 SVGAGI. The length of the CDR3 is 15 residues. Study-level points and caveats: Epitopes outside B.1.351 and B.1.1.7 mutated regions reportedly drew nearly half of spike TCRs. Receipt of two AZD1222 doses was followed by a rise in Spike-specific TCR breadth and depth. Spike-wide coverage was observed for vaccine-associated CD4 TCRs, with dominant responses at 160-218 and 743-854.

This receptor was taken from an adult in good health. Material: peripheral blood, obtained on day 0 of AZD1222 vaccination. J is TRBJ1-5 and V is TRBV6-5; possible D gene TRBD1, 6 bases. CDR3 nucleotides: TGTGCCAGCAGTCTCCTTACAGGGTCGAATCAGCCCCAGCATTTT. Protein product: CASSLLTGSNQPQHF.